This T cell receptor (beta chain) was captured in a study of blood T cell repertoires in COVID-19. Libraries were prepared by immunoSEQ multiplex PCR; TCRdb keeps only in-frame clonotypes and omits some of them. Among about 210,000 clones listed, approximately 87% were seen once. This CDR3 spans 13 amino acids. Germline lookup yields CDR1 KGHSH and CDR2 LQKENI. The V end was cut by 2 bases, the J end by 7 bases, with 8 bases between. This receptor was taken from a woman between 65 and 79 years old with acute or convalescent COVID-19. The genes are TRBV18 and TRBJ2-2; D remains unclear. Sample: peripheral blood. This CDR3 is CASSPLKSGELFF. The DNA for the CDR3 is TGTGCCAGCTCACCATTAAAGAGCGGGGAGCTGTTTTTT.